This T cell receptor (beta chain) was documented in a study (dated by TCRdb to about 2016). CDR1 and CDR2 were assigned from the germline V gene as SGHAT and FQNNGV. Taken from cysteine to phenylalanine, the CDR3 has 15 residues. Only the CDR3 portion is preserved as DNA: 45 bases, with reading frame beginning at the first base. Relative to germline, V is 4 bases shorter and J is 2 bases shorter, with 14 bases between their ends. This clonotype was found many times. Its antigen specificity is not known. Base-call qualities are not available, and no considerably larger clone is one nucleotide away. The library came from RT-PCR. Sequencing relied on an Illumina MiSeq. TCRdb reanalyzed the raw reads on its own, using fastp at Q25 for trimming and MiXCR for clone calling, and kept in-frame beta chains. Each entry is one CDR3 protein sequence, shown with its most common DNA and genes. Here the sample has about 700,000 distinct CDR3 sequences; approximately 15% occur a single time. The top ten hold 3.6% of the sample.

The rearrangement joined TRBV11-2 to TRBJ2-5, with the identity of the D gene unclear. Input material: memory CD4+ T cells from blood. The receptor comes from a female donor in good health, serving as a healthy control. The DNA is as follows: TGTGCCAGCAGCTCCCCGGCGGCGGATCAAGAGACCCAGTACTTC. It specifies CASSSPAADQETQYF.